This TCR beta chain was sequenced in a study of CD8+CD57+ T cells in acquired aplastic anemia. Across the study: Sorted CD4+ and CD8+ cells yielded DNA averaging around 3 ug. Healthy donor CD4+ cell samples had a mean of roughly 9.8 million reads.

This CDR3 has 13 amino acids. Per the germline V gene, CDR1 is MDHEN and CDR2 is SYDVKM. Findings and limits, study-wide: Patients shared approximately 30 CD8+ CDR3 sequences with controls.

TCR beta VDJ and CDR3 were profiled, and genomic DNA was the template. MiXCR, run by TCRdb on the reads, gives a single entry per CDR3 protein. The table has 65,000 or so distinct CDR3 sequences, about 54% seen once. Worth noting for this clonotype: Its matching antigen is unknown. A much larger clone lies one base from this, so it may be a read error.

This rearrangement joins TRBV28 to TRBJ2-5; possible D gene TRBD2, 6 bases. The end of the DNA is better explained by TRBJ2-1, so the J call may be wrong. The TCR sequence derives from a human donor in good health, serving as a control. Sequenced: sorted CD4+, CD8+, or CD8+CD57+ T cells (not recorded which) from PBMCs. CDR3: CASSVAGRETQFF. DNA of the CDR3: TGTGCCAGCAGTGTCGCGGGAAGAGAGACCCAGTTCTTC.